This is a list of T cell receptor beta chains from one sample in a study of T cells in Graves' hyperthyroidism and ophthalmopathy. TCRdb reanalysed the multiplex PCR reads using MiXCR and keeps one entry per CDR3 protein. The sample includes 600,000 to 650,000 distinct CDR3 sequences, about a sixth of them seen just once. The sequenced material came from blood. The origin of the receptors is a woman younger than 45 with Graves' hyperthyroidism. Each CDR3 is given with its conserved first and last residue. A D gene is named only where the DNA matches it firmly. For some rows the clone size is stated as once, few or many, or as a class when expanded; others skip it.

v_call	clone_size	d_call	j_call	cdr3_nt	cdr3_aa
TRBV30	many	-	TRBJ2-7	TGTGCCTGGAGTGGCCCCCTCTACGAGCAGTACTTC	CAWSGPLYEQYF
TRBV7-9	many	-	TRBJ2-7	TGTGCCAGCACCGTAGGGGGAGGACCCTCCTACGAGCAGTACTTC	CASTVGGGPSYEQYF
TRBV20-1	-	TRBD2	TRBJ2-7	TGCAGTGCTAGGGGAAGGCGGGAGGTGGCCTACGAGCAGTACTTC	CSARGRREVAYEQYF
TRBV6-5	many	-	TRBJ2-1	TGTGCCAGCAGTTACTCGAATTATGAGCAGTTCTTC	CASSYSNYEQFF
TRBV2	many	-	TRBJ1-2	TGTGCCAGCTCCCAGGCTTCCAACTATGGCTACACCTTC	CASSQASNYGYTF
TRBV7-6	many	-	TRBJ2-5	TGTGCCAGCAGCTTGAATCACCAAGAGACCCAGTACTTC	CASSLNHQETQYF
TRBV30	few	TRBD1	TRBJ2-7	TGTGCCTGGAGTGTAACAGGGGGAGTCTACGAGCAGTACTTC	CAWSVTGGVYEQYF
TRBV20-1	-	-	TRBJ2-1	TGCAGTGCTATGTGGCCTTACGGTAACAATGAGCAGTTCTTC	CSAMWPYGNNEQFF
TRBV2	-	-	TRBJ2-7	TGTGCCAGCAGTGAACGGGGGGCGGGAGTATTAAACGAGCAGTACTTC	CASSERGAGVLNEQYF
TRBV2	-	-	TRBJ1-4	TGTGCCAGCAGATCCGACAGTAATGAAAAACTGTTTTTT	CASRSDSNEKLFF
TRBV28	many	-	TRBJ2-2	TGTGCCAGCAGTCATCTGAAGGGAGTCAAAACCGGGGAGCTGTTTTTT	CASSHLKGVKTGELFF
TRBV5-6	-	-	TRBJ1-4	TGTGCCAGCAGCCGCAGGAGTTGGGGGCCGAGTGAAAAACTGTTTTTT	CASSRRSWGPSEKLFF
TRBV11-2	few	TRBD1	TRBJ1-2	TGTGCCAGCAGCCTCACCCCCCAGGGGGCCTCCCTAGTTGGCTACACCTTC	CASSLTPQGASLVGYTF
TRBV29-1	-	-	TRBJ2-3	TGCAGCGTAACCCCTGCTGGGTATCCAGATACGCAGTATTTT	CSVTPAGYPDTQYF
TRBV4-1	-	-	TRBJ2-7	TGCGCCAGCAGCCCGGGCGGGCAAAGCTCCTACGAGCAGTACTTC	CASSPGGQSSYEQYF
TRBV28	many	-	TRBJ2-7	TGTGCCAGCAGTCCCTGGGGGCAGCAAGCAGCCTACGAGCAGTACTTC	CASSPWGQQAAYEQYF
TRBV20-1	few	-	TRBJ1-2	TGCAGTGCTGAGGCGGGAATTGGGGGCTACACCTTC	CSAEAGIGGYTF
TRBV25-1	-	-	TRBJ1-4	TGTGCCAGCAGTAACTCCGGGACGGGGAATGAAAAACTGTTTTTT	CASSNSGTGNEKLFF
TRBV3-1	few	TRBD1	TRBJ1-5	TGTGCCAGCAGCCAATCGACAGGGGGACCCTTGGCCCAGCATTTT	CASSQSTGGPLAQHF
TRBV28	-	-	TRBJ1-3	TGTGCCAGCACCCTCGGGGACCCCTGGGGGTCTGGAAACACCATATATTTT	CASTLGDPWGSGNTIYF
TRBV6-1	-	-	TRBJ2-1	TGTGCCAGCAAAGACAGTTCTTACAATGAGCAGTTCTTC	CASKDSSYNEQFF
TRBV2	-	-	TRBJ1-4	TGTGCCAGCAGTGGGACGTATGAAAAACTGTTTTTT	CASSGTYEKLFF
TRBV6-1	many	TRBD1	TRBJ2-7	TGTGCCAGCAAAACCACAGGGGTGCGAGAAGAGCAGTACTTC	CASKTTGVREEQYF
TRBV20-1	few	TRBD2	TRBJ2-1	TGCAGTGCTGGGGCGAGCGGGAGTTTCAATGAGCAGTTCTTC	CSAGASGSFNEQFF
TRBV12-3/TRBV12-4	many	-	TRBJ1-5	TGTGCCAGCAGTTTCTGGGATAAGGACCAGCCCCAGCATTTT	CASSFWDKDQPQHF
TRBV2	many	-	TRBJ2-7	TGTGCCATCTCAGACAGGCATCCCTACGAGCAGTACTTC	CAISDRHPYEQYF
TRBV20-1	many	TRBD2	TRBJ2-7	TGCAGTGCTCCGCGGCTAGAGACTAGCGGGAACTACGAGCAGTACTTC	CSAPRLETSGNYEQYF
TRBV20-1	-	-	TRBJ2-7	TGCAGTGCTACCCGATCCTACGAGCAGTACTTC	CSATRSYEQYF
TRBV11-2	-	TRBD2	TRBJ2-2	TGTGCCAGCAGGTGGACTAGCGGGAGGACCAACACCGGGGAGCTGTTTTTT	CASRWTSGRTNTGELFF
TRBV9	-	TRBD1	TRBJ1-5	TGTGCCAGCAGCGCCTCAGGGGGCGCATATCAGCCCCAGCATTTT	CASSASGGAYQPQHF
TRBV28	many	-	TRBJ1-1	TGTGCCAGCAGTCCCCGGGCGGTGAACTGGAACACTGAAGCTTTCTTT	CASSPRAVNWNTEAFF
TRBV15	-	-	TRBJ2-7	TGTGCCACCAGCAGGGAAGGTAGAGAGCAGTACTTC	CATSREGREQYF
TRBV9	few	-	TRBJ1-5	TGTGCCAGCAGCGGCGACGGGGACCTTAAGGGCAATCAGCCCCAGCATTTT	CASSGDGDLKGNQPQHF
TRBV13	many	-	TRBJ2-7	TGTGCCAGCAGCTTAGTGGGCCCCGGAATATACGAGCAGTACTTC	CASSLVGPGIYEQYF
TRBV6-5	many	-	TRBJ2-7	TGTGCCAGCAGTTACTCTGAGGGCAACGAGCAGTACTTC	CASSYSEGNEQYF
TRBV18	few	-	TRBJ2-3	TGTGCCAGCTCAACAAATCCAGATACGCAGTATTTT	CASSTNPDTQYF
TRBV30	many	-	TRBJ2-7	TGTGCCTGGAGAGGAGGGGCCGAGCAGTACTTC	CAWRGGAEQYF
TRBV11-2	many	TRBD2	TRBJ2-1	TGTGCCAGCAGCTGGGGGCTTAGCGGGACTCTCTCCTACAATGAGCAGTTCTTC	CASSWGLSGTLSYNEQFF
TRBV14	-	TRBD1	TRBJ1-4	TGTGCCAGCAGCCAAGATCGTGGGACAGAGATTATCGCAACTAATGAAAAACTGTTTTTT	CASSQDRGTEIIATNEKLFF
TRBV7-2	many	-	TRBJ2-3	TGTGCCAGCAGAGACTCATCGCCCTTGCAGTATTTT	CASRDSSPLQYF
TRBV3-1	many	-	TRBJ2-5	TGTGCCAGCAGCCAAGATCGGATGTCGCAAGAGACCCAGTACTTC	CASSQDRMSQETQYF
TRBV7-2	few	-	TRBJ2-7	TGTGCCAGCAGACTAGGGGTTAGTTTCAGCTACGAGCATTACTTC	CASRLGVSFSYEHYF
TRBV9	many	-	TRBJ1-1	TGTGCCAGCAGCGGGTCATTGAACACTGAAGCTTTCTTT	CASSGSLNTEAFF
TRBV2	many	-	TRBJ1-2	TGTGCCAGCGCGGGCTACACCTTC	CASAGYTF
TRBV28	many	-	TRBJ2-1	TGTGCCAGCAGCGACCCCACGGCTAATAAATACAATGAGCAGTTCTTC	CASSDPTANKYNEQFF
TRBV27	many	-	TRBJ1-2	TGTGCCAGCAGTGCATCGACTTGGTCTAACTATGGCTACACCTTC	CASSASTWSNYGYTF
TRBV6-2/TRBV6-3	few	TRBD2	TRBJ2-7	TGTGCCAGCAGTTATACTCAGACTAGCGGTAACTACGAGCAGTACTTC	CASSYTQTSGNYEQYF
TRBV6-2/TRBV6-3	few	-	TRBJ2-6	TGTGCCAGCAGGCCCGGATTATCTGGGGCCAACGTCCTGACTTTC	CASRPGLSGANVLTF
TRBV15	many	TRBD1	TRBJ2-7	TGTGCCACCAGCAGGGACAGGGGCGAGCAGTACTTC	CATSRDRGEQYF